The rows below give T cell receptor beta chains drawn from one sample of a study of blood T cell repertoires in COVID-19. TCRdb's copy holds only in-frame clones and misses some; the assay was immunoSEQ multiplex PCR. The data hold hundreds of thousands of clones, with 85% to 90% observed a single time. Sequences were obtained from PBMCs or T cells enriched from blood (not recorded which). These receptors were taken from a man between 35 and 55 years old who had recovered from COVID-19. CDR3s include the opening cysteine and the closing phenylalanine or tryptophan. The D gene is left open where the match is weak. Not all rows give a size; the values are once, few, many and, for expanded clones, a class.

j_call | clone_size | cdr3_length | d_call | v_call | cdr3_nt | cdr3_aa
TRBJ1-1 | NA | 14 | NA | TRBV6-2/TRBV6-3 | TGTGCCAGCAGTTACGGGCAGGGTGGGACTGAAGCTTTCTTT | CASSYGQGGTEAFF
TRBJ1-5 | NA | 18 | NA | TRBV7-8 | TGTGCCAGCAGCTTTAGAGGGGGGGATAGAGTTGGGAATCAGCCCCAGCATTTT | CASSFRGGDRVGNQPQHF
TRBJ1-1 | NA | 13 | NA | TRBV18 | TGTGCCAGCTCACAGGGACAGAACACTGAAGCTTTCTTT | CASSQGQNTEAFF
TRBJ1-1 | NA | 12 | NA | TRBV28 | TGTGCCAGTTTTTGGAGGAACACTGAAGCTTTCTTT | CASFWRNTEAFF
TRBJ2-1 | NA | 15 | TRBD1 | TRBV7-2 | TGTGCCAGCAGCCCGTGGACAGGGGATTTCGATGAGCAGTTCTTC | CASSPWTGDFDEQFF
TRBJ2-1 | NA | 12 | NA | TRBV10-3 | TGTGCCATCAGTTACAGGTTCAATGAGCAGTTCTTC | CAISYRFNEQFF
TRBJ2-1 | NA | 16 | TRBD2 | TRBV5-1 | TGCGCCAGCAGCGAGGTCAGCGGGGGGTCCTACAATGAGCAGTTCTTC | CASSEVSGGSYNEQFF
TRBJ1-1 | few | 13 | TRBD1 | TRBV11-2 | TGTGCCAGCAAACCCAGGGGGAGCCCTGAAGCTTTCTTT | CASKPRGSPEAFF
TRBJ1-3 | NA | 13 | NA | TRBV30 | TGTGCCTGGAGACGACCGGGTCAGAACACCATATATTTT | CAWRRPGQNTIYF
TRBJ1-1 | NA | 14 | TRBD1 | TRBV19 | TGTGCCAGTACGACGGGACAGGGTAACACTGAAGCTTTCTTT | CASTTGQGNTEAFF
TRBJ2-5 | NA | 14 | NA | TRBV5-1 | TGCGCCAGCGTACTTGGTACAGGGCAAGAGACCCAGTACTTC | CASVLGTGQETQYF
TRBJ2-2 | NA | 15 | TRBD1 | TRBV10-3 | TGTGCCATCCCCCGACAGGGGCGGTACACCGGGGAGCTGTTTTTT | CAIPRQGRYTGELFF
TRBJ2-7 | NA | 14 | NA | TRBV4-1 | TGCGCCAGCAGCCAAGAAGGCGGAACCTACGAGCAGTACTTC | CASSQEGGTYEQYF
TRBJ1-5 | NA | 13 | TRBD1 | TRBV10-3 | TGTGCCATCCGGACAGGGAGGGATCAGCCCCAGCATTTT | CAIRTGRDQPQHF
TRBJ2-2 | NA | 13 | NA | TRBV5-6 | TGTGCCAGCAGCTTTTCGGTTCCCGGGGAGCTGTTTTTT | CASSFSVPGELFF
TRBJ2-3 | few | 15 | TRBD2 | TRBV5-1 | TGCGCCAGCAGCCCCTCCCGCGGGGGGGAGTATACGCAGTATTTT | CASSPSRGGEYTQYF
TRBJ2-7 | once | 13 | TRBD1 | TRBV29-1 | TGCAGCGTTGCCCGAGACAGGGTTAGTGAACAGTACTTC | CSVARDRVSEQYF
TRBJ1-2 | NA | 14 | NA | TRBV30 | TGTGCCTGGAGTGTTCAACAGGTCACCCAGGGCTACACCTTC | CAWSVQQVTQGYTF
TRBJ2-2 | once | 15 | NA | TRBV19 | TGTGCCAGTAGTATCGGTTTTCCCAACACCGGGGAGCTGTTTTTT | CASSIGFPNTGELFF
TRBJ2-1 | NA | 14 | TRBD2 | TRBV27 | TGTGCCAGCACGACGCGGGGGGACCACGATGAGCAGTTCTTC | CASTTRGDHDEQFF
TRBJ2-2 | NA | 13 | NA | TRBV5-1 | TGCGCCAGCAGCTTGGAGCTGACCGGGGAGCTGTTTTTT | CASSLELTGELFF
TRBJ2-7 | few | 14 | NA | TRBV5-5 | TGTGCCAGCAGCCCGGTTTCCAGGGGGGCCGAGCAGTACTTC | CASSPVSRGAEQYF
TRBJ1-3 | NA | 17 | NA | TRBV7-9 | TGTGCCAGCAGCTTCTCCCAGGGCACCGCCTCTGGAAACACCATATATTTT | CASSFSQGTASGNTIYF
TRBJ2-7 | once | 11 | NA | TRBV3-1/TRBV3-2 | TGTGCCAGCAGCCAAGTCAGGGAGCAGTACTTC | CASSQVREQYF
TRBJ2-1 | NA | 17 | NA | TRBV18 | TGTGCCAGCTCAGGAGGAAGGCCCTCAAGCTCCTACAATGAGCAGTTCTTC | CASSGGRPSSSYNEQFF
TRBJ1-1 | few | 12 | TRBD1 | TRBV19 | TGTGCCAGTAGTCATCCAGGGGGACGGGTCCGGTTT | CASSHPGGRVRF
TRBJ1-6 | NA | 13 | NA | TRBV6-5 | TGTGCCGGACAAACAGGGAACGAGTCACCCCTCCACTTT | CAGQTGNESPLHF
TRBJ1-5 | NA | 13 | TRBD1 | TRBV19 | TGTGCCAGTCGCGGGACAGCCGGTCAGCCCCAGCATTTT | CASRGTAGQPQHF
TRBJ1-1 | NA | 15 | TRBD1 | TRBV28 | TGTGCCAGCAGTTTATTACAGGGGGGGAACACTGAAGCTTTCTTT | CASSLLQGGNTEAFF
TRBJ2-5 | NA | 17 | TRBD2 | TRBV7-2 | TGTGCCAGCCATCCGGGCGGGAGTCGAGCCCGCCAAGAGACCCAGTACTTC | CASHPGGSRARQETQYF
TRBJ1-2 | NA | 14 | NA | TRBV3-1/TRBV3-2 | TGTGCCAGCAGCCACTCATCGGGGGGTAGAGGCTACACCTTC | CASSHSSGGRGYTF
TRBJ1-6 | NA | 14 | NA | TRBV30 | TGTGCCTGGACAACAGTTCGAAATAATTCACCCCTCCACTTT | CAWTTVRNNSPLHF
TRBJ2-1 | NA | 12 | NA | TRBV12-3/TRBV12-4 | TGTGCCAGCAGTTTGCTAGCTGGTGAGCAGTTCTTC | CASSLLAGEQFF
TRBJ2-3 | NA | 14 | TRBD2 | TRBV28 | TGTGCCAGTCGACTAGCGGGGGGCAGAGATACGCAGTATTTT | CASRLAGGRDTQYF
TRBJ1-2 | NA | 14 | TRBD1 | TRBV7-9 | TGTGCCAGCAGCTTTCTGACAGGGGGCTATGGCTACACCTTC | CASSFLTGGYGYTF
TRBJ1-2 | few | 11 | NA | TRBV5-6 | TGTGCCAGCAGCTCTACCCTTGGCTACACCTTC | CASSSTLGYTF
TRBJ2-7 | NA | 14 | TRBD1 | TRBV10-3 | TGTGCCATCAGGTCCGGGACAGCTGGAGGCGAGCAGTACTTC | CAIRSGTAGGEQYF
TRBJ1-1 | once | 13 | NA | TRBV2 | TGTGCCAGCATCATACAGGGGAACACTGAAGCTTTCTTT | CASIIQGNTEAFF
TRBJ2-7 | NA | 16 | TRBD1 | TRBV4-1 | TGCGCCAGCAGCCTAGGGGGACAGGGGGCGGGCTCGTCTCGGTACTTC | CASSLGGQGAGSSRYF
TRBJ2-5 | once | 15 | NA | TRBV5-1 | TGCGCCAGCAGCATATCCGGGACTTACCAAGAGACCCAGTACTTC | CASSISGTYQETQYF
TRBJ2-7 | NA | 14 | NA | TRBV27 | TGTGCCAGCAGTTTTTGGGGCAGAGCCTACGAGCAGTACTTC | CASSFWGRAYEQYF
TRBJ1-5 | NA | 15 | NA | TRBV6-5 | TGTGCCAGCAGTTACTCATACCAGGTCAATCAGCCCCAGCATTTT | CASSYSYQVNQPQHF
TRBJ2-1 | NA | 14 | TRBD2 | TRBV5-1 | TGCGCCAGCAGCTCTAGCGGAGCCTACAATGAGCAGTTCTTC | CASSSSGAYNEQFF
TRBJ1-5 | NA | 16 | NA | TRBV7-8 | TGTGCCAGCAGCTTCGGAGGGAAGGTCGGCAATCAGCCCCAGCATTTT | CASSFGGKVGNQPQHF
TRBJ2-7 | NA | 14 | TRBD2 | TRBV19 | TGTGCCAGTAAGGCTAGCGGGGGTGCCCACGAGCAGTACTTC | CASKASGGAHEQYF
TRBJ1-2 | NA | 14 | TRBD1 | TRBV9 | TGTGCCAGCAGCGTAGACCAGGGGGGCTATGGCTACACCTTC | CASSVDQGGYGYTF
TRBJ2-7 | NA | 15 | TRBD2 | TRBV2 | TGTGCCAGCAGTGCCATGACTAGCGGGGCGGGGGAGCAGTACTTC | CASSAMTSGAGEQYF
TRBJ2-7 | NA | 16 | NA | TRBV7-6 | TGTGCCAGCAGCTTATCCACAGGTTACGAGGACTACGAGCAGTACTTC | CASSLSTGYEDYEQYF
TRBJ1-2 | NA | 13 | TRBD1 | TRBV19 | TGTGCCAGTAGTACCCAGGGGGCTGGCGGCTACACCTTC | CASSTQGAGGYTF
TRBJ1-6 | NA | 16 | TRBD1 | TRBV10-3 | TGTGCCATCAGTGATACAGGGGGCTTGGGTAATTCACCCCTCCACTTT | CAISDTGGLGNSPLHF
TRBJ2-6 | NA | 16 | TRBD2 | TRBV2 | TGTGCCAGCAGTGAAAGCGGGGGTGCTGGGGCCAACGTCCTGACTTTC | CASSESGGAGANVLTF
TRBJ2-2 | NA | 13 | NA | TRBV7-3 | TGTGCCAGCAGCCCTGACAGCACCGGGGAGCTGTTTTTT | CASSPDSTGELFF
TRBJ2-4 | once | 15 | TRBD2 | TRBV2 | TGTGCCAGCAGTAAACTAGCGGACGCCAAAAACATTCAGTACTTC | CASSKLADAKNIQYF
TRBJ1-2 | once | 13 | TRBD1 | TRBV30 | TGTGCCTGGAGTGTAGGGACAGTTAATGGCTACACCTTC | CAWSVGTVNGYTF
TRBJ2-3 | NA | 13 | NA | TRBV7-9 | TGTGCCAGCAGCCTTACAGGGTCAGATACGCAGTATTTT | CASSLTGSDTQYF
TRBJ1-4 | NA | 13 | TRBD1 | TRBV2 | TGTGCCGGTTCGGGGACAGGGGAAAAAAAACTGTTTTTT | CAGSGTGEKKLFF
TRBJ1-1 | many | 12 | TRBD1 | TRBV24-1 | TGTGCCACCCGGGACAGAAAGGGTGAAGCTTTCTTT | CATRDRKGEAFF
TRBJ1-1 | few | 17 | TRBD1 | TRBV4-2 | TGTGCCAGCAGCCAAGGTCAGGGGGCAGATTCGTACACTGAAGCTTTCTTT | CASSQGQGADSYTEAFF
TRBJ1-2 | NA | 13 | NA | TRBV30 | TGTGCCTGGACTGGGGCAGCCCTCTATGGCTACACCTTC | CAWTGAALYGYTF